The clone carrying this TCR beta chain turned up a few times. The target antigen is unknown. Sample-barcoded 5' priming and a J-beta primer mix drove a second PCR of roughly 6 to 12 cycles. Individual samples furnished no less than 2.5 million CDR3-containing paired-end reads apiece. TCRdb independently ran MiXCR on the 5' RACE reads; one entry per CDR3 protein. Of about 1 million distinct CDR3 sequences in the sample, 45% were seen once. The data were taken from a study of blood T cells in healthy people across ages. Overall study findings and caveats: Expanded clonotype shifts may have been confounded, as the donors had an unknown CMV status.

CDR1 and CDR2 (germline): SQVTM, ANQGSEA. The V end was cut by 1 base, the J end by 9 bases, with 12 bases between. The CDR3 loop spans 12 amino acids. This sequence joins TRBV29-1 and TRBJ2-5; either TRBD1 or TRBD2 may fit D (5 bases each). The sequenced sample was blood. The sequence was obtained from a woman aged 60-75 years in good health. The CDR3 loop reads CSVEVAVGAQYF. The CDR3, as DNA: TGCAGCGTTGAAGTCGCGGTGGGGGCCCAGTACTTC.